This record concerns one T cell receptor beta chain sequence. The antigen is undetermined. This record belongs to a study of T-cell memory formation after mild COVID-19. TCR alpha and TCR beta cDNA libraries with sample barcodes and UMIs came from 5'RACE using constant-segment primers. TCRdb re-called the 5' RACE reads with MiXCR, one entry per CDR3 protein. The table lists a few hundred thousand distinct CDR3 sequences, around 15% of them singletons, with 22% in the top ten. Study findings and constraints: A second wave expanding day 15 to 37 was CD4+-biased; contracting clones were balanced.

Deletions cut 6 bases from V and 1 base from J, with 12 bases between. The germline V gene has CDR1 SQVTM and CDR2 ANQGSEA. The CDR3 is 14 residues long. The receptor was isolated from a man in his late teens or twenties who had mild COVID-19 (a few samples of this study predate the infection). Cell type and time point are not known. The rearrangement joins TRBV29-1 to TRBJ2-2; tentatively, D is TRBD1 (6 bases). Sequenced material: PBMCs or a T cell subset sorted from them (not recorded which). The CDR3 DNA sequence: TGCAGCGTCAAACAGGGCTTGAACACCGGGGAGCTGTTTTTT. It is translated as CSVKQGLNTGELFF.